This section outlines one T cell receptor beta chain sequence together with its context. Its antigen target is currently unknown. The input lacks base qualities; no much larger clone sits a single base away. The sample is drawn from a study of shared clonotypes between healthy human individuals (dated by TCRdb to between 2020 and 2021). About the investigation overall: The cohort included a few men and a couple of women between 18 and 49 years of age. Per donor, leukapheresis produced somewhere between about 0.9 and 9.5 billion PBMCs. To estimate repertoire size and how much clonotypes are shared between individuals, the study performed deep sequencing of blood TCR repertoires from a few healthy adults. For each donor, three plates each were used for CD4 naive and CD4 memory, two plates were used for CD8 naive, and one plate was used for CD8 memory. Different laboratories and diverse techniques were used to prepare libraries and sequence TCR repertoires, to increase sequencing depth and limit assay-specific biases.

Using the deep immunoSEQ assay, multiplex PCR amplified TCR CDR3 regions from genomic DNA. Extracted genomic DNA from each cell subset was spread evenly across all wells of several immunoSEQ 96-well plates, with each plate serving as a replicate. For sorted subsets, roughly 190 ng of genomic DNA, equivalent to 25,000 to 35,000 T cell genomes, went into each replicate PCR. Purified libraries were quantified with a Qubit 3.0 fluorometer, sized on a Bioanalyzer 2100, and re-quantified with the KAPA Library Quantification kit. Every immunoSEQ 96-well plate was sequenced on a separate single-read 150-cycle Illumina NextSeq 550 flow cell. Processing in the source paper ran as follows. Because the immunoSEQ output held only junctional sequences and lacked quality scores, the filtering could not match the filtering applied to full-length reads. Sequences were annotated with PyIR, a Python wrapper for IgBLAST v1.9, using IMGT germline references to assign V/J genes and CDR3. Reads were removed for weak V/J assignments (E-value above 1e-6), missing CDR3, stop codons, out-of-frame junctions, or ambiguous translated residues. V3J clonotypes were defined by identical inferred V gene, J gene, and CDR3 amino acid sequence. Percentage overlap between repertoires was calculated by dividing the number of shared unique clonotypes by the size of the smaller repertoire. Richness of each repertoire was evaluated using RTK rarefaction, the Chao1 estimator, and Recon v2.1 estimates of unobserved clonotypes. OLGA was used to compute generation probabilities for all TCRbeta clonotypes that the gDNA method yielded from four donors. TCRdb obtained this table from immuneACCESS and retained in-frame rearrangements with V and J assigned. These tables miss some clones; where compared with another copy, unresolved V genes account for less than half of the shortfall, and the remainder is unexplained. V and J calls plus clone size are reproduced from that table; the DNA served to infer D and trimming. Here the sample has millions of clones; roughly 95% occur a single time. The top ten clones comprise roughly 1% of the sample.

CD8 naive samples were CD45RO-negative cells positively selected for CCR7, giving a CD45RA+CCR7+ population that excluded TemRA cells. Donors were healthy HIV-negative adults with no recently reported acute infections or vaccinations. Only Caucasian adults living in Nashville, Tennessee, USA were represented among the donors. Blood was collected by leukapheresis, and PBMCs were isolated by Ficoll-Histopaque density gradient centrifugation and then cryopreserved in liquid nitrogen vapor phase. Analytical flow cytometry was used to check the purity and quantity of every magnetically sorted T cell population. Genomic DNA was isolated from every sorted fraction and measured by UV absorbance on a Nanodrop 2000c. The paper's findings and limits, for the study overall: Larger estimated clonotype richness was generally found for naive subsets than for memory subsets. Rarefaction of sorted-subset datasets indicated incomplete sequencing despite the large sequencing depth. Based on pairwise subsampling, the degree of clonotype sharing among donors was expected to be affected by sequencing depth. Compared with non-shared clonotypes, clonotypes shared by all four sorted-subset donors had higher generation probabilities. Approximately 5% of naive CD4, 3.5% of naive CD8, about 2.4% of memory CD4, and about 0.4% of memory CD8 clonotypes were shared across several donors. Because the study included only a small number of donors, the genetic and exposure-history diversity represented was limited. Only blood was sampled, and tissue TCR repertoires likely differ from those in blood.

Based on the germline V gene, the CDR1 and CDR2 sequences are LGHNA and YSLEER. The CDR3 sequence holds 18 residues, the cysteine and phenylalanine included. Of all the DNA, just the CDR3 is kept, 54 bases in frame from base 1. For this chain, trimming is 0 bases at the V end and 1 base at the J end, and the number of junction bases without a gene match is 10. Sequenced: naive CD8+ T cells sorted from blood. The cell subset or site label, as the study defines it: CD45RA+CCR7+. This receptor was taken from a man aged 18-30 years in good health. This chain joins TRBV4-3 to TRBJ2-7, with 9 middle bases fitting TRBD2. The CDR3 here reads CASSQDVASGEGSYEQYF. The DNA reads as follows: TGCGCCAGCAGCCAAGATGTGGCTAGCGGGGAGGGGTCCTACGAGCAGTACTTC.